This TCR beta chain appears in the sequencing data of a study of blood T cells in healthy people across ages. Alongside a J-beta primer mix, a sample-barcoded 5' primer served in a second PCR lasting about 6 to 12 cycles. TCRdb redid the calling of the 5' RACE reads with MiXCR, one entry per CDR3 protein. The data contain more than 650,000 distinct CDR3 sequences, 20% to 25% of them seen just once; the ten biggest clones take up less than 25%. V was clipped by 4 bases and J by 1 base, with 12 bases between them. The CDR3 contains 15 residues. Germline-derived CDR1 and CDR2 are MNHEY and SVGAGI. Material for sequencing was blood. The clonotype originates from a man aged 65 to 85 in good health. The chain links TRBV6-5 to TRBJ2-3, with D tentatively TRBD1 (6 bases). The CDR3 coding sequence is TGTGCCAGCAGTTCCCCGGACAGAGGCACAGATACGCAGTATTTT. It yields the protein CASSSPDRGTDTQYF.